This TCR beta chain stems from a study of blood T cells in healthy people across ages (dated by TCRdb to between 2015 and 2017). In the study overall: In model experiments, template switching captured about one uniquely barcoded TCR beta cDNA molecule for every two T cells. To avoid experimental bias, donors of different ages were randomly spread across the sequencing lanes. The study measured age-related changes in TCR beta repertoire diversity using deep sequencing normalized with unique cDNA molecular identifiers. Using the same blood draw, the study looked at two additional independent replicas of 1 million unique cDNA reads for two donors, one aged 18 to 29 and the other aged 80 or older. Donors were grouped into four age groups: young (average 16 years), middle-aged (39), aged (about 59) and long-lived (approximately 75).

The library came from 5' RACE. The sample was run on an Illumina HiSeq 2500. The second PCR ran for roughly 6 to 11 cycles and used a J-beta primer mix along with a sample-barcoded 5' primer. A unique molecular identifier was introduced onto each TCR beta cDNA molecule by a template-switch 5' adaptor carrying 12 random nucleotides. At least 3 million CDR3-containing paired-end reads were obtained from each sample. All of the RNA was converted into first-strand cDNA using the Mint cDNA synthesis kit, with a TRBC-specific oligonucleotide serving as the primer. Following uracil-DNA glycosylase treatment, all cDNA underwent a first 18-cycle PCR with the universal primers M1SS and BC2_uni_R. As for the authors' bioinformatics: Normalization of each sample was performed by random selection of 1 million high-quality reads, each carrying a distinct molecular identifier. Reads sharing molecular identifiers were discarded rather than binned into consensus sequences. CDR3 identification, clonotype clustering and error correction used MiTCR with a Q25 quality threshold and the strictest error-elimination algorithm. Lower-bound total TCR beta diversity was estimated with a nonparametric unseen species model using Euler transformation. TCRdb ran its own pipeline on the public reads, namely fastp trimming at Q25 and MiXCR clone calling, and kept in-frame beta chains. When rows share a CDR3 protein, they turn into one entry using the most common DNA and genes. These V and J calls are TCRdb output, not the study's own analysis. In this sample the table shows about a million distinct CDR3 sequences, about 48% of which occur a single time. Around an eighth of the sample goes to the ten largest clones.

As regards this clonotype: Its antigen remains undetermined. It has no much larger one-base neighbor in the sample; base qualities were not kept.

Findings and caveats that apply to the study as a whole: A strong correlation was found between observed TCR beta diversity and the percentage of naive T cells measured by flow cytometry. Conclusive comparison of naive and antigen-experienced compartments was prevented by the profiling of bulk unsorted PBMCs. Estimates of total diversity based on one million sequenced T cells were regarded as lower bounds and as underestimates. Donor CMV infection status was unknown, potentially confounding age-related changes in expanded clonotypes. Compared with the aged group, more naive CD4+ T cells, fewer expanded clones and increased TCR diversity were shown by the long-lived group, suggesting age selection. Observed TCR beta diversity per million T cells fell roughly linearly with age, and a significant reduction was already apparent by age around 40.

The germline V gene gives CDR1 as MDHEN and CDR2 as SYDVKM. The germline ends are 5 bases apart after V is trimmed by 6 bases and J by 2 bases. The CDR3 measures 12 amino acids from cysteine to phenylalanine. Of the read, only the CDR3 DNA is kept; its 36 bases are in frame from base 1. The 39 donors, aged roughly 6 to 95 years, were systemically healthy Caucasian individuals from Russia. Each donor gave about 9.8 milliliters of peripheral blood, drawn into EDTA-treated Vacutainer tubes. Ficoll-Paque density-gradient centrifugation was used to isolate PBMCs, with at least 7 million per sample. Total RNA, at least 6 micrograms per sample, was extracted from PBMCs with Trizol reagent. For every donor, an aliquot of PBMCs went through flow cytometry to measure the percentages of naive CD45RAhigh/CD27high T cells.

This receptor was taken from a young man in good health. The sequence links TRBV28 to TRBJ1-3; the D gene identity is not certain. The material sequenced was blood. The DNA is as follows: TGTGCCAGCAGGCCCCCTGGAAACACCATATATTTT. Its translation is CASRPPGNTIYF.